The 9 T cell receptor beta chains given below trace back to one sample, sequenced in a study of cytomegalovirus exposure and HLA in healthy donors (dated by TCRdb to 2017 to 2019). Library creation used the immunoSEQ multiplex PCR assay. For the multiplex PCR, a mixture combining 60 forward primers for TCR Vbeta segments and 13 reverse primers for TCR Jbeta segments was used. TCRdb provides this immuneACCESS table in a form limited to in-frame rearrangements. Some clones are lacking; in checked studies, under half of them reflect an unresolved V gene, and why the rest are absent is not known. In all, the sample holds 170,000 or so clones, and roughly four fifths of those were seen once. The ten largest clones capture roughly 1.5% of the sample. Material: PBMCs. These TCRs come from a man aged 50 to 59 in good health and CMV-seronegative.

This rearrangement joins TRBV5-1 to TRBJ1-1; D is ambiguous. Germline CDR1 and CDR2: SGHRS and YFSETQ. This CDR3 has 14 residues. Trimming removed 4 bases from V and 7 bases from J, with 17 bases in between. The chain's CDR3 is CASSLGGFDIEAFF. CDR3 DNA: TGCGCCAGCAGCCTGGGTGGCTTTGATATTGAAGCTTTCTTT. Supplemented by reference TRBV5-1 and TRBJ1-1, the full variable domain reads KAGVTQTPRYLIKTRGQQVTLSCSPISGHRSVSWYQQTPGQGLQFLFEYFSETQRNKGNFPGRFSGRQFSNSRSEMNVSTLELGDSALYLCASSLGGFDIEAFFGQGTRLTVV.

The V call is TRBV6-5, the J call TRBJ1-6; D gene unclear. V lost 2 bases and J 10 bases, leaving 15 bases between the germline ends. This CDR3 spans 15 amino acids. In germline, CDR1 is MNHEY, CDR2 SVGAGI. CDR3 amino acids: CASSYETVLWSPLHF. CDR3 nucleotide sequence: TGTGCCAGCAGTTACGAAACCGTACTCTGGTCACCCCTCCACTTT.

The chain combines TRBV25-1 with TRBJ2-2; tentative D call: TRBD2 (5 bases). CDR1 and CDR2 (germline): MGHDK, SYGVNS. V gave up 6 bases and J gave up 2 bases, with 13 bases separating them. The CDR3 is made up of 15 amino acids. CDR3 sequence reads: CASSFGLLNTGELFF. The CDR3 nucleotides read TGTGCCAGCAGCTTCGGACTCTTAAACACCGGGGAGCTGTTTTTT.

This clone was counted a single time. CDR3 amino acids: CASSLSRVFDTGELFF. CDR3 sequence (DNA): TGTGCCAGCAGCTTATCCAGGGTTTTCGACACCGGGGAGCTGTTTTTT. This sequence joins TRBV5-4 and TRBJ2-2; TRBD1 is a possible D gene (5 bases). This CDR3 region has 16 residues. Trimming stripped 2 bases from V and 3 bases from J, with 14 bases between. Germline CDR1 reads SGHNT; CDR2 reads YYREEE (reference sequence).

The chain combines TRBV6-5 with TRBJ1-1; possible D gene TRBD1, 5 bases. Germline assignment: CDR1 MNHEY and CDR2 SVGAGI. V was pared by 8 bases and J by 0 bases, with 13 bases between. The CDR3 totals 14 residues. CDR3 DNA sequence: TGTGCCAGCGCTGTGGGGGGGATGAACACTGAAGCTTTCTTT. As protein: CASAVGGMNTEAFF.

The chain employs TRBV2 and TRBJ1-3, with D possibly being TRBD1 (6 bases). This CDR3 has 15 amino acids. Looked up from germline, CDR1 is SNHLY and CDR2 is FYNNEI. V gave up 2 bases and J gave up 4 bases, with 12 bases separating them. This CDR3 is CASSERGGSGNTIYF. Here the CDR3 DNA reads TGTGCCAGCAGTGAAAGGGGGGGCTCCGGAAACACCATATATTTT.

This sequence joins TRBV5-8 and TRBJ1-2; D not certain. From germline, CDR1 is SGHTS and CDR2 YDEGEE. The CDR3 covers 13 residues. V lost 3 bases and J lost 1, with 7 bases in between. The CDR3 sequence: CASSWASNYGYTF. CDR3 DNA sequence: TGTGCCAGCAGCTGGGCAAGTAACTATGGCTACACCTTC.

The chain couples TRBV28 to TRBJ2-7, with 10 bases matching TRBD1. After removal of 1 base from V and 3 bases from J, the junction contained 3 bases not matched to a gene. CDR3 length: 15 residues. CDR1 is MDHEN and CDR2 is SYDVKM in the germline V gene. The CDR3 sequence: CASSLFGTGVYEQYF. In DNA, the CDR3 is TGTGCCAGCAGTTTATTTGGGACAGGGGTCTACGAGCAGTACTTC.

V is TRBV29-1 and J is TRBJ1-4; D gene ambiguous. This CDR3 is 14 amino acids long. Germline V gene data show CDR1 as SQVTM and CDR2 as ANQGSEA. V shed 3 bases and J shed 2 bases, with 10 bases lying between them. Here the CDR3 reads CSVDIPGTNEKLFF. The CDR3 DNA reads TGCAGCGTTGACATCCCCGGTACTAATGAAAAACTGTTTTTT.